This T cell receptor beta chain derives from a study of shared clonotypes between healthy human individuals. Data came from immunoSEQ multiplex PCR; TCRdb stores just in-frame clones and leaves some out. Altogether more than 1.2 million clones are present, approximately 98.5% being singletons, with the ten largest covering 0.3% to 0.45%. The CDR3 totals 11 residues. V lost 10 bases and J lost 6, with 13 bases in between. Per germline, CDR1 LNHDA and CDR2 SQIVND (reference sequence). Sequencing was carried out using naive CD4+ T cells sorted from blood. Documented subset: CD45RA+ positively selected. This receptor was identified in a man aged 25 to 40 in good health. The chain carries TRBV19 and TRBJ2-7; a possible D gene is TRBD1 (6 bases). CDR3 in DNA: TGTGCCACCCGAGGGGGTTCCGAGCAGTACTTC. Translated: CATRGGSEQYF.